This T cell receptor (beta chain) was recovered during a study of blood T cells in healthy people across ages. The authors ran a second PCR of 7 to 11 cycles using a sample-barcoded 5' primer and a J-beta primer mix. TCRdb re-derived calls from the 5' RACE reads in MiXCR, one entry per CDR3 protein. The repertoire includes 550,000 to 750,000 distinct CDR3 sequences, around 21% of them detected once, and under 4% sits in the top ten. The CDR3 sequence is 14 residues long. Trimming removed 4 bases from V and 6 bases from J, with 12 bases in between. In germline, CDR1 is MDHEN, CDR2 SYDVKM. Only a few counts were recorded for this clonotype.

Material for sequencing was blood. The TCR originated in a man in his sixties or seventies in good health. The V gene is TRBV28, the J gene TRBJ2-2; possibly TRBD1 or TRBD2 for D (6 bases each). This chain's CDR3 is CASSWTTGPGELFF. The CDR3 DNA reads as TGTGCCAGCAGTTGGACTACAGGGCCCGGGGAGCTGTTTTTT.